Detailed here is one T cell receptor beta chain. What this receptor recognizes is not known. The data originate from a study of cytomegalovirus exposure and HLA in healthy donors (dated by TCRdb to about 2017). Regarding the research as a whole: An earlier analysis of approximately 640 of the donors reported roughly 300 Gb of sequence data and 117 million unique TCR beta sequences from about 179 million T cells. Approximately 310 gigabases of sequencing data and approximately 85 million unique TCR sequences were included in an early release covering around 650 HLA-typed donors. Of the 350 to 400 genotyped donors, around 81% fell in the genetic ancestry cluster associated with self-reported Caucasian donors. The study aimed to test whether signatures of past pathogen exposure could be identified by cataloging public T cell receptors. The T cell repertoires of 700 or so subjects were profiled by immunosequencing and related to cytomegalovirus serostatus. Along with the approximately 620-subject first cohort, a separate validation cohort of roughly 110 different subjects was used. To predict cytomegalovirus infection status, the study combined high-throughput TCR immunosequencing, statistical association of individual TCRs with disease status, and machine learning. In a later analysis, previously published TCR beta repertoires from 600 to 850 donors were re-analyzed and high-resolution HLA genotyping was added so that TCR occurrence patterns could be studied. In the later analysis, no new phenotypic data were used to find candidate immune exposures; instead, reliance was placed on TCR beta sequences and their occurrence across donors. To decide whether each TCR beta V gene segment behaved as functional or pseudogenic, an earlier analysis of some 600 of the donors relied on high-throughput TCR beta sequencing. Donor age, sex, ethnicity and CMV serostatus were compiled alongside the repertoire data. Genome-wide SNP genotypes for about three fifths of the roughly 700 donors were used in a later genetic analysis, which treated that subset as a discovery cohort. Every discovery cohort repertoire had been produced on one sequencing platform. Class I and class II HLA loci were covered by the typing at four-digit resolution. Typing coverage varied by locus: 629-630 donors for A, B, C, DRB1 and DQB1; 500 to 550 for DQA1; about 570 for DPA1; roughly 450 for DPB1. Roughly 5 DR-DQ haplotypes were handled as single units for association and clustering, since linkage in the cohort was strong. On average, roughly 240,000 unique TCR beta nucleotide sequences were sequenced per donor among more than 350 genotyped donors of the cohort, with roughly 20% of those sequences being non-productive.

In total, around 600 healthy bone marrow donors made up the cohort. Cohort members were all nominally healthy when sampled, although unrecorded immune exposures were likely present. The donor was CMV seropositive and belonged to the group of about 290 seropositive cohort members. A peripheral blood sample was provided by each donor, and peripheral blood mononuclear cells were used for TCR beta sequencing. The Qiagen DNeasy Blood Extraction Kit was used to extract genomic DNA from the blood cell samples. Overall results and qualifications from the work: A later analysis reported that several top co-occurrence clusters appeared linked to parvovirus B19, influenza, CMV and Epstein-Barr virus. When HLA alleles, especially DR and DQ, strongly co-occurred, attributing TCR associations to individual alleles was difficult. Roughly uniform sequencing depth across donors was assumed in presence/absence analyses, although this assumption may not hold. The only immune exposure information available for the cohort was CMV serostatus. A later analysis associated about 17,000 TCR beta sequences with specific HLA alleles at a false discovery rate of 0.05. A total of 164 TCR beta chains were listed by the study as associated with cytomegalovirus. A few of the identified cytomegalovirus-associated TCR beta chains were confirmed in vitro to be specific for cytomegalovirus antigens. In both the original and validation cohorts, the classifier was reported to diagnose cytomegalovirus status with high specificity and sensitivity. HLA typing was unavailable for some donors at each locus, so association tests used only the typed subset. A further reported finding was that TCR beta sequences accurately predicted the HLA-A and HLA-B alleles for most subjects in the first cohort. A group of highly shared sequence variants was considered likely to be a technical artifact of the sequencing pipeline. Broadly in line with IMGT annotations, most TCR beta V segments showed up in productive rearrangements about 90% or about 30% of the time in an earlier analysis of approximately 640 of the donors. A later analysis found that most CMV-associated TCR beta chains appeared HLA-restricted, with HLA associations seemingly driven largely by CMV exposure. Because counts were too low, some 16 rarely observed V segments, including chromosome 9 orphons, were excluded from the earlier analysis of several hundred of the donors. Most TCR sequences were seen in very few donors, while some public TCRs were found in many individuals. In a later analysis, TCR association rates were found to vary across HLA loci, with the most associated TCRs seen for DRB1 alleles and the fewest for HLA-C alleles. In a later analysis, HLA-associated TCR beta chains were found to be more clonally expanded and to have lower generation probabilities than equally common non-associated chains. V-gene and J-gene trimming of TCR beta chains was associated with a missense DCLRE1C variant in a later genetic analysis, and the association was replicated in an independent cohort. Compared with the roughly 700-donor mean, donors in an Asian-associated ancestry cluster had fewer N-insertions in productive TCRs, according to a later genetic analysis. In this cohort, only TCR beta chains were sequenced, and detectable features were limited by the absence of alpha or paired-chain data. Linkage disequilibrium might explain the correlated functional status among segregating V segments, but an unknown experimental factor could not be excluded. It was suggested by the authors that the approach could potentially be generalized to other disease states and immunological phenotypes.

To prepare the library, the immunoSEQ multiplex PCR assay was applied. A mixture of 60 forward primers for TCR Vbeta segments and 13 reverse primers for TCR Jbeta segments was used in the multiplex PCR. A multiplex PCR assay on genomic DNA amplified the CDR3 region of rearranged TCR beta genes. Amplified TCR beta libraries were sequenced as 87-base-pair reads on the Illumina HiSeq System. On the authors' methods: A later analysis tallied 75 million to 85 million unique TCR beta chains across the approximately 670 repertoires, and 10 million to 11 million of those chains were shared by two or more donors. Raw reads were error-corrected and collapsed into unique sequences with a nearest-neighbor algorithm that merged closely related sequences to remove PCR and sequencing errors. V, D and J gene segments were assigned by aligning CDR3 sequences to IMGT reference sequences. For a sequence to be retained, a match of at least six nucleotides to both a V gene segment and a J gene segment was required. Rearrangements were called productive when the CDR3 lacked stop codons and stayed in frame with V and J; all others were non-productive. CDR3 was defined according to IMGT convention as the region running from the second conserved V-encoded cysteine to the conserved J-encoded phenylalanine. Sequences without an unambiguous match to a single V gene segment were excluded from the earlier analysis of 500 to 700 of the donors. In an earlier analysis of around 600 of the donors, V segments were called functional above 56.7% productive rearrangements and were called segregating when the between-donor standard deviation exceeded 5%. To diagnose cytomegalovirus status from the catalog of TCR beta chain sequences, a statistical classification framework was built. In a later analysis, V and J genes were assigned by comparing TCR nucleotide sequences against IMGT/GENE-DB human TR gene sequences. Using the TCRdist pipeline, a later analysis assigned CDR3 sequences along with most-parsimonious VDJ recombination scenarios. A later analysis defined each TCR beta chain by its CDR3 amino acid sequence plus V-gene family, and excluded reads lacking a unique V-gene family. A later analysis removed roughly 590 highly shared, low-generation-probability nucleotide sequences to deal with suspected cross-contamination and a sequencing artifact. For each public chain, a later analysis derived a clonal expansion index from normalized ranks of inferred template counts within each repertoire. In a later analysis, generation probabilities were computed using a VDJ recombination model fitted to out-of-frame rearrangements, and the results were checked against IGoR. In a later analysis, hypergeometric tests were used to score TCR-TCR, TCR-HLA and TCR-CMV co-occurrence, with a repertoire-size bias correction applied to TCR pairs. In a later analysis, false discovery rates were estimated by permuting HLA or CMV assignments 20 times. A later analysis grouped co-occurring TCRs with DBSCAN, adding TCRdist sequence similarity when clustering within HLA-allele-positive subsets. Repertoires with fewer than 30,000 or more than 120,000 public chains, plus five repertoires with anomalous nucleotide sharing, were excluded from co-occurrence clustering. This is the immuneACCESS table as TCRdb keeps it, with only in-frame sequences that have V and J called. A part of the clones is gone; compared with another copy, unresolved V genes explain less than half, and the rest is unexplained. The DNA was the basis for D and trimming; V, J and clone size are from that table. This specimen's table enumerates tens of thousands of clones. Together, the top ten hold 15% of the sample.

The specimen sequenced was PBMCs. The TCR sequence derives from a man in his fifties in good health and CMV-seropositive.

The bases are TGTGCCTGGAGCTCGGGGGGCAGCTCTAGCACAGATACGCAGTATTTT. Translated, this gives CAWSSGGSSSTDTQYF. The chain was built from TRBV30 and TRBJ2-3; TRBD2 might be the D gene, on 7 matching bases. Reading from cysteine to phenylalanine, the CDR3 counts 16 amino acids. The only DNA kept is the CDR3, 48 bases in frame from the first base. From the germline V gene (reference sequence), CDR1 is GTSNPN and CDR2 is SVGIG. The junction carries 16 bases between V and J, which are trimmed by 3 bases and 0 bases respectively.